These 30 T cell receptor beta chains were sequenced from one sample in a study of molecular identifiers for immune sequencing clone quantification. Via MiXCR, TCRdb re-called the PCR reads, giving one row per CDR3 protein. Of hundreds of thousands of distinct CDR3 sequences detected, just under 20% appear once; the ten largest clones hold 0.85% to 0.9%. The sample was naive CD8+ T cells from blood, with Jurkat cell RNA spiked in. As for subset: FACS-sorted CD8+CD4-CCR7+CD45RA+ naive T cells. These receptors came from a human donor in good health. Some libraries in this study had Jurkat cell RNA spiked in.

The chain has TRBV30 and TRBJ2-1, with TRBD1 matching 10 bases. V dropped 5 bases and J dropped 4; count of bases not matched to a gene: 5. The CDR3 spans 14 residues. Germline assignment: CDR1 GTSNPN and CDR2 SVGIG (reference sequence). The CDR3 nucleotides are TGTGCCTGGGCTTTGGGACAGGGGTACAATGAGCAGTTCTTC. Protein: CAWALGQGYNEQFF.

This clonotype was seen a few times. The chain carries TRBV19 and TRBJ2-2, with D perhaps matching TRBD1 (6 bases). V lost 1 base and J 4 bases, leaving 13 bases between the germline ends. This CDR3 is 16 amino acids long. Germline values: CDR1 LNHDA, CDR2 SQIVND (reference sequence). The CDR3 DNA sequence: TGTGCCAGTAGTATAGGCGGCAGGGGCGCCACCGGGGAGCTGTTTTTT. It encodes CASSIGGRGATGELFF. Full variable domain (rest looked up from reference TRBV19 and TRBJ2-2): DGGITQSPKYLFRKEGQNVTLSCEQNLNHDAMYWYRQDPGQGLRLIYYSQIVNDFQKGDIAEGYSVSREKKESFPLTVTSAQKNPTAFYLCASSIGGRGATGELFFGEGSRLTVL.

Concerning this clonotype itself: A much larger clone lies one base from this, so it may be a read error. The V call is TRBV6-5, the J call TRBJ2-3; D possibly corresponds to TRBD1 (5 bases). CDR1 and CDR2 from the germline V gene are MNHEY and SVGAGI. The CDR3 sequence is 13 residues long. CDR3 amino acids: CAGTQGSIDTQYF. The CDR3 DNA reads TGTGCCGGCACGCAGGGTAGCATAGATACGCAGTATTTT.

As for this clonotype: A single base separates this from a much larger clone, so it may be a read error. Written as DNA, the CDR3 is TGTGCCAGCAGCGCAAGGTCAGGGACTGGAAACACCGTATATTTT. Protein sequence: CASSARSGTGNTVYF. The chain joins TRBV7-9 to TRBJ1-3; a weak D match, TRBD1 (5 bases). This CDR3 region has 15 residues. Looked up from germline, CDR1 is SEHNR and CDR2 is FQNEAQ (reference sequence). Based on the CDR3 plus reference TRBV7-9 and TRBJ1-3, the full variable domain is DTGVSQNPRHKITKRGQNVTFRCDPISEHNRLYWYRQTLGQGPEFLTYFQNEAQLEKSRLLSDRFSAERPKGSFSTLEIQRTEQGDSAMYLCASSARSGTGNTVYFGEGSWLTVV.

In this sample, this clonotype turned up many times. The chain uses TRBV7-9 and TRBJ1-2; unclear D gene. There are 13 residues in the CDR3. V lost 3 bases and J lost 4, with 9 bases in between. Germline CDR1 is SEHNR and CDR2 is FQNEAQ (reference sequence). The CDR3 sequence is CASSLSAVYGYTF. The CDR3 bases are TGTGCCAGCAGCTTGTCCGCAGTCTATGGCTACACCTTC.

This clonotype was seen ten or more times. CDR3 sequence (DNA): TGTGCCAGCAGTTTGTCAGGGGCGATCGAATATAGCAATCAGCCCCAGCATTTT. This sequence encodes CASSLSGAIEYSNQPQHF. The chain uses TRBV12-3 or TRBV12-4 and TRBJ1-5; D possibly corresponds to TRBD1 (6 bases). The CDR3 consists of 18 residues. The V and J ends lost 3 bases and 0 bases respectively, with 18 bases between them.

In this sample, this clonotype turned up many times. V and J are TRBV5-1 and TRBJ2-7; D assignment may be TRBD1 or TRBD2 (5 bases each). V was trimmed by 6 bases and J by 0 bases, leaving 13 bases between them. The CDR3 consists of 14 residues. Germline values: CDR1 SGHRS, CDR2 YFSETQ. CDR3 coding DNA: TGCGCCAGCACCGTCGAGGGGAACTCCTACGAGCAGTACTTC. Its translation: CASTVEGNSYEQYF.

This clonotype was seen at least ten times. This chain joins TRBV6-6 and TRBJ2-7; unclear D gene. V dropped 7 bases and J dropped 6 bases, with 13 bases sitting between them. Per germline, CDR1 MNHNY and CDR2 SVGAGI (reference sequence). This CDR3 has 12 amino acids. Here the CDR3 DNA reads TGTGCCAGCACCATACGGGTCGGCGAGCAGTACTTC. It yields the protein CASTIRVGEQYF.

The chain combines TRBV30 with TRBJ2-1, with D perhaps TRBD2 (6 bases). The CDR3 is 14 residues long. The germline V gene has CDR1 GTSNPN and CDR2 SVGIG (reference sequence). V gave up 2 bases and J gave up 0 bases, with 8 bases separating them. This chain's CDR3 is CAWSNGGSYNEQFF. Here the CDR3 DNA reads TGTGCCTGGAGTAACGGGGGCTCCTACAATGAGCAGTTCTTC.

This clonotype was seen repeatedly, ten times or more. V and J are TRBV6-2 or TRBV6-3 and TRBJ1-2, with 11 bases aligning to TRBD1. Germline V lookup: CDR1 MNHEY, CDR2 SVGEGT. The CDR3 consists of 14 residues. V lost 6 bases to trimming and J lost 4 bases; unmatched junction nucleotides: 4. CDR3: CASSNGQGAYGYTF. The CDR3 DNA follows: TGTGCCAGCAGCAACGGACAGGGGGCCTATGGCTACACCTTC.

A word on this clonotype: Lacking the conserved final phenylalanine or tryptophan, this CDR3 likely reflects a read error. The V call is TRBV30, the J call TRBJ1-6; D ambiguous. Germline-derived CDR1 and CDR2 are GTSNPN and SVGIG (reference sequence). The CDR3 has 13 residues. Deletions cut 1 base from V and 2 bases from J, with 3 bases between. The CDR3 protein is CAWSEAYNSPLHL. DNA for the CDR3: TGTGCCTGGAGTGAAGCCTATAATTCACCCCTCCACCTT.

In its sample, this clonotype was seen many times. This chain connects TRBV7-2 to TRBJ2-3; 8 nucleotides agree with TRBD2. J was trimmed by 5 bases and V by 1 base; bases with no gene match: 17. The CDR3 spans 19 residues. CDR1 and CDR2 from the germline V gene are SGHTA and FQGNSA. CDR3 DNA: TGTGCCAGCAGCTTAGTAGTTGGCGGGACTAGATTAATTGAAGATACGCAGTATTTT. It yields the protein CASSLVVGGTRLIEDTQYF.

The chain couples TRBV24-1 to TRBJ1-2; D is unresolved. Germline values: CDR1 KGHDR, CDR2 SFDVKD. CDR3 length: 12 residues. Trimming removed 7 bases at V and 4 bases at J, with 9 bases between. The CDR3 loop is CATSKDGYGYTF. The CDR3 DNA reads TGTGCCACCAGCAAGGACGGCTATGGCTACACCTTC.

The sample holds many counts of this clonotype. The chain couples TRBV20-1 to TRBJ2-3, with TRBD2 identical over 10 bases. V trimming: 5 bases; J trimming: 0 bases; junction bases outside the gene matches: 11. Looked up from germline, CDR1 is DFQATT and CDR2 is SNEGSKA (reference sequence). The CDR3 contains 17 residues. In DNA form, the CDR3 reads TGCAGTGCTCGCCTAGCGGGAGTGATGGTTAGCACAGATACGCAGTATTTT. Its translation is CSARLAGVMVSTDTQYF.

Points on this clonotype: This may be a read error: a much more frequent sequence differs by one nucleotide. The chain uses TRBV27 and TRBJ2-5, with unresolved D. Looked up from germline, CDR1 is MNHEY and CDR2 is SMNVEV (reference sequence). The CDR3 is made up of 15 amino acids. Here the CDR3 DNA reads TGTGCCAGCAGTTTATCGCATCAGGAACAAGACACCCAGTACTTC. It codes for CASSLSHQEQDTQYF.

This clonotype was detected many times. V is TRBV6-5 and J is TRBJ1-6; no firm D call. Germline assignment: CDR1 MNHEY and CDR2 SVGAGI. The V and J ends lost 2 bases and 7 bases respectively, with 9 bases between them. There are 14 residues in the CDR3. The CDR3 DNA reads TGTGCCAGCAGTTACGAAGCCCTAAATTCACCCCTCCACTTT. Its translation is CASSYEALNSPLHF.

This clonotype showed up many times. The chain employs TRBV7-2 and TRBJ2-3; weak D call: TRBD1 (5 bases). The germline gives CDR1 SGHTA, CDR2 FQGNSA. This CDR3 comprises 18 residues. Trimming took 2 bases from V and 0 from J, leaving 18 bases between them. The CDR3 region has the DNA TGTGCCAGCAGCTTACCAGGGCCGCATTCCCTTAGCACAGATACGCAGTATTTT. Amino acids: CASSLPGPHSLSTDTQYF.

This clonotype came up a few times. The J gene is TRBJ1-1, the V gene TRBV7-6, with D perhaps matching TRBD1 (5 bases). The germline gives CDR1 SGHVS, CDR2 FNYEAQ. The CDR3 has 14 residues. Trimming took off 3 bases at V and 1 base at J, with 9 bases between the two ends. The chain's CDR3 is CASSFPGGNTEAFF. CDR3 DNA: TGTGCCAGCAGCTTCCCGGGGGGGAACACTGAAGCTTTCTTT.

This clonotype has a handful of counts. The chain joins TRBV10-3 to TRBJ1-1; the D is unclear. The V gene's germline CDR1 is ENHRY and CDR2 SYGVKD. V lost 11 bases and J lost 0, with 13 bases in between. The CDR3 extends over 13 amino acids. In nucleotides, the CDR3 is TGTGCCTTAAGGCCGCTTATGAACACTGAAGCTTTCTTT. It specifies CALRPLMNTEAFF.

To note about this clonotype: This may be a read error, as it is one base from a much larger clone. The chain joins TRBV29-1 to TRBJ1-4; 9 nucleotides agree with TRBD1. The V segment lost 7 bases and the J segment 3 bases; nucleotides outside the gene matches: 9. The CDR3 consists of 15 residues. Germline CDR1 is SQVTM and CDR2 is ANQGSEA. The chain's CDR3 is CSATTRQGANEKLFF. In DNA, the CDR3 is TGCAGCGCCACAACACGACAGGGGGCTAATGAAAAACTGTTTTTT.

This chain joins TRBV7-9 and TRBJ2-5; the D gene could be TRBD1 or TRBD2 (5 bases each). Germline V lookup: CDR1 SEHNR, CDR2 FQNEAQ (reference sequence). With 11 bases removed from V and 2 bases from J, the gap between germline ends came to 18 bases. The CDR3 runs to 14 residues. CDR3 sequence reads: CAVGELGPQETQYF. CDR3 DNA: TGTGCCGTTGGGGAGCTGGGACCTCAAGAGACCCAGTACTTC.

CDR3 DNA: TGTGCCAGCAGCCAAGACCCGAGCGGGGGGCCCTACGAGCAGTACTTC. It codes for CASSQDPSGGPYEQYF. The gene calls are TRBV3-1 and TRBJ2-7, with 9 bases lining up with TRBD2. This CDR3 contains 16 residues. Trimming cost V 0 bases and J 2 bases; bases outside gene matches: 5. Germline V gene lookup returns CDR1 LGHDT and CDR2 YNNKEL (reference sequence).

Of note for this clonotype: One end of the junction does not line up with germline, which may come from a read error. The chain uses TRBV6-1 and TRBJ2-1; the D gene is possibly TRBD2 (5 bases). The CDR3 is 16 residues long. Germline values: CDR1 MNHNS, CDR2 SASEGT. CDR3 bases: TGTGCCAGCACTGAAAACGGGGTACTCTCCTACAATGAGCAGTTCTTC. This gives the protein CASTENGVLSYNEQFF.

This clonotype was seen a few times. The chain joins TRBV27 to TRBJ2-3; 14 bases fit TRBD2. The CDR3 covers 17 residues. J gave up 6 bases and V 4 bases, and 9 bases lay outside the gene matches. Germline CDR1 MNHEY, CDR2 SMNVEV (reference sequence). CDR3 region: CASSSLTSGGAGDTQYF. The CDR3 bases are TGTGCCAGCAGTTCATTGACTAGCGGGGGGGCTGGGGATACGCAGTATTTT.

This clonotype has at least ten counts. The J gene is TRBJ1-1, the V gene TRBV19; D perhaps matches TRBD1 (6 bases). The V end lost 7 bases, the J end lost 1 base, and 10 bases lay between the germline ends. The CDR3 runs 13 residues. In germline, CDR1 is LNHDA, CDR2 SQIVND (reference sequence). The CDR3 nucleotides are TGTGCCAGTAAAACAGGGACGAACACTGAAGCTTTCTTT. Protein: CASKTGTNTEAFF.

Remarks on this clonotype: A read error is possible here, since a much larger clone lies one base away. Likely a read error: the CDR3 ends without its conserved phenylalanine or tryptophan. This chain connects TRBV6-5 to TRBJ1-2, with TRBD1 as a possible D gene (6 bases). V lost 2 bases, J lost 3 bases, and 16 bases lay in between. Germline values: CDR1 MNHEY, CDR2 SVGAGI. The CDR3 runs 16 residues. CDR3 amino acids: CASSYTPTGYDYGYTL. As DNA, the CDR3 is TGTGCCAGCAGTTACACTCCCACAGGGTATGACTATGGCTACACCCTC.

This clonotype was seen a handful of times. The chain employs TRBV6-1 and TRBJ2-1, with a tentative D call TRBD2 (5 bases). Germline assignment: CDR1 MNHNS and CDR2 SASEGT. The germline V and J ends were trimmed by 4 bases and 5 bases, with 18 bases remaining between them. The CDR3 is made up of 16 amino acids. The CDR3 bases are TGTGCCAGCAGTGGACGCTTCGGACTCAATAACAATGAGCAGTTCTTC. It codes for CASSGRFGLNNNEQFF.

The CDR3 protein is CASSLGALDQYF. CDR3 sequence (DNA): TGTGCCAGCAGCTTAGGGGCCCTAGATCAGTACTTC. This sequence joins TRBV11-2 and TRBJ2-4; no clear D gene. This CDR3 region has 12 residues. Germline CDR1 and CDR2: SGHAT and FQNNGV. Trimming left V 1 base short and J 12 bases short, with 10 bases between.

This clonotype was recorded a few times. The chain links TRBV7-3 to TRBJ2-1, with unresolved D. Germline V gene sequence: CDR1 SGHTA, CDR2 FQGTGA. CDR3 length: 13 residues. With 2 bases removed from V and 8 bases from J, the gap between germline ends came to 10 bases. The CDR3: CASSLGRTDEQFF. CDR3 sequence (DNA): TGTGCCAGCAGCTTAGGCAGGACCGATGAGCAGTTCTTC.

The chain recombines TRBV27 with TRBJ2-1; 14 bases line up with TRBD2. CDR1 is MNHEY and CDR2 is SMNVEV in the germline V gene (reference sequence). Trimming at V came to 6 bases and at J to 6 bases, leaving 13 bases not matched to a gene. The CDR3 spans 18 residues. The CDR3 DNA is TGTGCCAGCAGAAGACTAGCGGGAGGGCCCTCCCCCTGCAATGAGCAGTTCTTC. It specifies CASRRLAGGPSPCNEQFF.